This T cell receptor (beta chain) was sequenced in a study of beta chain features in type 1 diabetes. Study at large: Patient and healthy donor groups were alike in age, gender and cell yields. General observations from the study: Patients showed naive, central memory and Treg TCRB repertoires that appeared more similar than those of healthy donors.

Expressed TCRB transcripts were sequenced because the entire RNA isolate underwent reverse transcription. Data came from immunoSEQ multiplex PCR; TCRdb stores just in-frame clones and leaves some out. The data hold about 450,000 clones, with over 10% observed a single time. This clone has a handful of counts. The antigen is undetermined. J lost 2 bases, V lost 8 bases, and 24 bases had no gene match. Germline loops: CDR1 GTSNPN, CDR2 SVGIG (reference sequence). CDR3 length: 18 amino acids. The origin of this receptor is a woman aged 18-29 years in good health. The V gene is TRBV30, the J gene TRBJ2-7; TRBD2 agrees at 7 bases. Sequences were obtained from naive CD4+ T cells from blood. The DNA for the CDR3 is TGTGCCGAGGGAGGCAGACTTCAGGGACTACAGGTAACCTACGAGCAGTACTTC. This translates into CAEGGRLQGLQVTYEQYF.